The 10 T cell receptor beta chains reported below all come from one sample, sequenced in a study of T cells in Graves' hyperthyroidism and ophthalmopathy (dated by TCRdb to the late 2010s). Libraries were built with multiplex PCR. Sequencer: Illumina HiSeq 2000. TCR beta CDR3 regions were amplified from RNA transcripts. The first round of RT-PCR for the TCR CDR3 was performed with the HTBI primer set and the Qiagen OneStep RT-PCR kit. TCRdb passed the public sequencing reads through fastp at Q25 and MiXCR, retaining productive beta sequences. A single entry per CDR3 protein holds the most common genes and DNA from its merged rows. Counted in this sample were about 740,000 distinct CDR3 sequences; around 15% of them appeared once. The top ten clonotypes cover about a tenth of the sample. Sequencing input: blood. These receptors came from a woman aged 18 to 35 with Graves' hyperthyroidism.

This clonotype was seen repeatedly, ten times or more. V and J are TRBV11-2 and TRBJ2-1; 12 positions match TRBD2. Germline CDR1 SGHAT, CDR2 FQNNGV. The CDR3 spans 16 residues. J was trimmed by 7 bases and V by 6 bases; bases with no gene match: 10. CDR3 loop: CASSPARTSGKNEQFF. For the CDR3, the DNA is TGTGCCAGCAGTCCCGCCCGGACTAGCGGGAAGAATGAGCAGTTCTTC.

About this clonotype: A much more abundant neighbour one base away suggests this may be a read error. The V call is TRBV5-1, the J call TRBJ2-5; 11 nucleotides align to TRBD1. CDR1 and CDR2 from the germline V gene are SGHRS and YFSETQ. CDR3 length: 15 residues. The CDR3 spells CSSSQDRGLEQTQYF. The CDR3 DNA reads TGCTCCAGCAGCCAGGACAGGGGGCTTGAGCAGACCCAGTACTTC. The entire variable domain, with the rest obtained from reference TRBV5-1 and TRBJ2-5, is as follows: KAGVTQTPRYLIKTRGQQVTLSCSPISGHRSVSWYQQTPGQGLQFLFEYFSETQRNKGNFPGRFSGRQFSNSRSEMNVSTLELGDSALYLCSSSQDRGLEQTQYFGPGTRLLVL.

J is TRBJ1-2 and V is TRBV19; the match to TRBD1 covers 9 bases. The CDR3 runs to 16 residues. From germline, CDR1 is LNHDA and CDR2 SQIVND (reference sequence). V shed 10 bases and J 4 bases; nucleotides not matched to a gene: 16. This chain's CDR3 is CATLVWETGGSYGYTF. In nucleotides, the CDR3 is TGTGCCACCCTAGTCTGGGAGACAGGGGGAAGCTATGGCTACACCTTC.

The chain combines TRBV19 with TRBJ1-5; 9 positions match TRBD1. With 2 bases clipped from V and 4 bases from J, the junction kept 6 bases outside the gene matches. Germline CDR1 is LNHDA and CDR2 is SQIVND (reference sequence). The CDR3 runs 16 residues. The CDR3 coding sequence is TGTGCCAGTAGTATACGGATCGGGACAGGGAATCAGCCCCAGCATTTT. Protein product: CASSIRIGTGNQPQHF.

About this clonotype: This could be a read error, since a much larger clone is one nucleotide away. The chain joins TRBV2 to TRBJ1-2, with D unclear. In germline, CDR1 is SNHLY, CDR2 FYNNEI. This CDR3 contains 12 residues. The CDR3 spells CVGSLESYGYTF. The CDR3 DNA reads TGTGTCGGGAGCCTCGAGAGTTATGGCTACACCTTC.

V is TRBV14 and J is TRBJ2-1; D is ambiguous. Trimming removed 7 bases at V and 2 bases at J, with 15 bases between. CDR1 SGHDN and CDR2 FVKESK come from the germline V gene. This CDR3 comprises 15 residues. CDR3 sequence: CASTCRCGTYNEQFF. The CDR3 coding sequence is TGTGCCAGCACTTGTCGTTGCGGCACCTACAATGAGCAGTTCTTC. The entire variable domain, with the rest obtained from reference TRBV14 and TRBJ2-1, is as follows: EAGVTQFPSHSVIEKGQTVTLRCDPISGHDNLYWYRRVMGKEIKFLLHFVKESKQDESGMPNNRFLAERTGGTYSTLKVQPAELEDSGVYFCASTCRCGTYNEQFFGPGTRLTVL.

This clonotype was recorded many times. The gene calls are TRBV7-9 and TRBJ2-1; 9 bases agree with TRBD1. The V segment lost 7 bases and the J segment 4 bases; nucleotides outside the gene matches: 8. The CDR3 has 15 amino acids. Germline lookup yields CDR1 SEHNR and CDR2 FQNEAQ (reference sequence). CDR3: CASKPRDRAYNEQFF. The DNA of the CDR3 is TGTGCCAGCAAACCGCGGGACAGGGCTTACAATGAGCAGTTCTTC. The entire variable domain, with the rest obtained from reference TRBV7-9 and TRBJ2-1, is as follows: DTGVSQNPRHKITKRGQNVTFRCDPISEHNRLYWYRQTLGQGPEFLTYFQNEAQLEKSRLLSDRFSAERPKGSFSTLEIQRTEQGDSAMYLCASKPRDRAYNEQFFGPGTRLTVL.

The table lists this clonotype with many counts. The chain is built from TRBV6-1 and TRBJ2-5; 9 bases align to TRBD1. V dropped 6 bases and J dropped 5; count of bases not matched to a gene: 4. The CDR3 contains 13 residues. Germline V gene data show CDR1 as MNHNS and CDR2 as SASEGT. The CDR3 reads CASSRDREETQYF. The CDR3 DNA sequence: TGTGCCAGCAGCCGGGACAGGGAGGAGACCCAGTACTTC.

The table lists this clonotype with a few counts. This rearrangement joins TRBV30 to TRBJ1-5, with D perhaps matching TRBD1 (5 bases). The V gene's germline CDR1 is GTSNPN and CDR2 SVGIG (reference sequence). V gave up 0 bases and J gave up 4 bases, with 13 bases separating them. The CDR3 is 15 residues long. CDR3 in amino acids: CAWSVKGLFNQPQHF. In nucleotides, the CDR3 is TGTGCCTGGAGTGTAAAGGGACTCTTTAATCAGCCCCAGCATTTT.

There are a few counts of this clonotype. The V gene is TRBV11-2, the J gene TRBJ1-1; no clear D. Trimming took off 3 bases at V and 7 bases at J, with 12 bases between the two ends. The CDR3 is 13 residues long. Germline CDR1 and CDR2: SGHAT and FQNNGV. CDR3 loop: CASSLALLGEAFF. The CDR3 DNA sequence: TGTGCCAGCAGCTTGGCCCTTTTGGGTGAAGCTTTCTTT.